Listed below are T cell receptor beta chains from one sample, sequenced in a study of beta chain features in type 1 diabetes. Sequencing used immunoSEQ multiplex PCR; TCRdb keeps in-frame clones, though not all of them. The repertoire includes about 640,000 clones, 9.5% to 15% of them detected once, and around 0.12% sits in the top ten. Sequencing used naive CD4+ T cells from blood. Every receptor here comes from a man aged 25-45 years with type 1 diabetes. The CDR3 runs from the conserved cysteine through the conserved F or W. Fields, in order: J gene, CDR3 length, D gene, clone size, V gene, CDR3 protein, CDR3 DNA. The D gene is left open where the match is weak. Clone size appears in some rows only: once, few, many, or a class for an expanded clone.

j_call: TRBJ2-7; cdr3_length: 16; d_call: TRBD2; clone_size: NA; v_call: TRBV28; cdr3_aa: CASSFEWKGGNYEQYF; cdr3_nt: TGTGCCAGCAGTTTTGAGTGGAAGGGAGGGAACTACGAGCAGTACTTC
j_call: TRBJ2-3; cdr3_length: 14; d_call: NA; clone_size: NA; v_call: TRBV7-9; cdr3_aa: CASSLAGARDTQYF; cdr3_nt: TGTGCCAGCAGCTTGGCTGGTGCCAGGGATACGCAGTATTTT
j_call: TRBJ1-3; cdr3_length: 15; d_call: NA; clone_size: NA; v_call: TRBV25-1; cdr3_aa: CATTGLHGTGNTIYF; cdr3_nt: TGTGCCACTACGGGACTCCATGGGACTGGAAACACCATATATTTT
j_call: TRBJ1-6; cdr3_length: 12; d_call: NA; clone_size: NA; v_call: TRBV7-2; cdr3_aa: CASSFMNSPLHF; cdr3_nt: TGTGCCAGCAGCTTCATGAATTCACCCCTCCACTTT
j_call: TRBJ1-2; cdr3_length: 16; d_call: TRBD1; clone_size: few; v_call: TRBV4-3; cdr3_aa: CASSQVKGQGLYGYTF; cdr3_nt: TGCGCCAGCAGCCAAGTCAAGGGACAGGGTCTCTATGGCTACACCTTC
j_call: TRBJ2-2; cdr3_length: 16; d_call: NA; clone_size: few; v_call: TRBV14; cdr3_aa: CASSQLTGYITGELFF; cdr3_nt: TGTGCCAGCAGCCAGCTCACAGGGTACATCACCGGGGAGCTGTTTTTT
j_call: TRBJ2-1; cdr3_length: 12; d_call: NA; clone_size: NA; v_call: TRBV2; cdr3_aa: CASTIASNEQFF; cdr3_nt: TGTGCCAGCACCATAGCTTCGAATGAGCAGTTCTTC
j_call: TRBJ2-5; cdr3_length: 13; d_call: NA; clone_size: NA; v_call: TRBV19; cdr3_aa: CASRAGSQETQYF; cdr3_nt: TGTGCCAGTAGGGCAGGGTCGCAAGAGACCCAGTACTTC
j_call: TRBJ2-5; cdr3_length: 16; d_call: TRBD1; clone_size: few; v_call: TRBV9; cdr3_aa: CASSADRGPVGETQYF; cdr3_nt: TGTGCCAGCAGCGCCGACAGGGGTCCGGTCGGAGAGACCCAGTACTTC
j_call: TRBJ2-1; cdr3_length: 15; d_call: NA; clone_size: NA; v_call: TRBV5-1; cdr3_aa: CASSLVSARPNEQFF; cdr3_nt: TGCGCCAGCAGCTTGGTTTCAGCGCGCCCAAATGAGCAGTTCTTC
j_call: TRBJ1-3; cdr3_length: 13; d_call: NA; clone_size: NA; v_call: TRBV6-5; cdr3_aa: CASSGSSGNTIYF; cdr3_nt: TGTGCCAGCAGTGGGAGCTCTGGAAACACCATATATTTT
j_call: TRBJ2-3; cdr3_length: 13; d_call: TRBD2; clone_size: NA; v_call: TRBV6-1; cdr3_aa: CASSVVGRDTQYF; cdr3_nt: TGTGCCAGCAGTGTCGTCGGGAGGGATACGCAGTATTTT
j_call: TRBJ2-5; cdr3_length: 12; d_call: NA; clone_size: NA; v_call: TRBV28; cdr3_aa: CATRVGEETQYF; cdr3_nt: TGTGCCACCAGAGTGGGTGAGGAGACCCAGTACTTC
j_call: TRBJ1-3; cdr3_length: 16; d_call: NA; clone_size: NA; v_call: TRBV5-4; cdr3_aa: CASSLEEASSGNTIYF; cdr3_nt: TGTGCCAGCAGCTTGGAGGAGGCGAGCTCTGGAAACACCATATATTTT
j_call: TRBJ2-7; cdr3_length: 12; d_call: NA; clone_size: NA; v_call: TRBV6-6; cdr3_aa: CASFRVSYEQYF; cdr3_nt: TGTGCCAGCTTCAGGGTCTCATACGAGCAGTACTTC
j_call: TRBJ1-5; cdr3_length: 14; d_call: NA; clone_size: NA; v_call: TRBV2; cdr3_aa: CASSYGLSNQPQHF; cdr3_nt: TGTGCCAGCAGTTACGGGCTTAGCAATCAGCCCCAGCATTTT
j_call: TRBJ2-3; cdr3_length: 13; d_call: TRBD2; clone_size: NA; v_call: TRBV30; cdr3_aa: CAWTSGPPDTQYF; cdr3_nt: TGTGCCTGGACTAGCGGCCCCCCCGATACGCAGTATTTT
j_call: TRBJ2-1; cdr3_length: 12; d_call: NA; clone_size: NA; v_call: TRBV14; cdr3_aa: CASSNKGSEQFF; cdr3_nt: TGTGCCAGCAGCAACAAGGGTAGTGAGCAGTTCTTC
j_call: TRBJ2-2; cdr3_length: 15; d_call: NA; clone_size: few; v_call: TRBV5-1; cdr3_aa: CASSLGIEYTGELFF; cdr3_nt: TGCGCCAGCAGCTTGGGAATAGAGTACACCGGGGAGCTGTTTTTT
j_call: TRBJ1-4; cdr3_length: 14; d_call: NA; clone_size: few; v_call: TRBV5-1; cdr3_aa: CASSFSGTNEKLFF; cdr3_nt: TGCGCCAGCAGCTTCTCTGGGACTAATGAAAAACTGTTTTTT
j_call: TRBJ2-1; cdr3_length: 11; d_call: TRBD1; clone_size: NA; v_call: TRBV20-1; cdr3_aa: CSAGQGAEQFF; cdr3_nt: TGCAGTGCGGGACAGGGAGCTGAGCAGTTCTTC
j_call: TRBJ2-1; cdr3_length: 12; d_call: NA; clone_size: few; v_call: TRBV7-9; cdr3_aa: CASSLTGNEQFF; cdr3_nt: TGTGCCAGCAGCTTGACAGGCAATGAGCAGTTCTTC
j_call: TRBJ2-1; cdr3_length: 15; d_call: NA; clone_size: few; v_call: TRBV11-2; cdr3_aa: CASSPQRSSYNEQFF; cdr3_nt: TGTGCCAGCAGCCCACAGAGAAGCTCCTACAATGAGCAGTTCTTC
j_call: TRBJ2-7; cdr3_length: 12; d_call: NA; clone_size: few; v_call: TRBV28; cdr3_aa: CASSSPSYEQYF; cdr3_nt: TGTGCCAGCAGTTCCCCTTCCTACGAGCAGTACTTC
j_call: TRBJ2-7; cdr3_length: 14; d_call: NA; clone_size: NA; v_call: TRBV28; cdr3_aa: CASSLYLGGYEQYF; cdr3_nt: TGTGCCAGCAGTTTATATCTGGGAGGCTACGAGCAGTACTTC
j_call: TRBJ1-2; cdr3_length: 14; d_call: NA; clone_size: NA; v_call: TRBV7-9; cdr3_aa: CASSRTDGIYGYTF; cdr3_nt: TGTGCCAGCAGCCGGACAGATGGGATCTATGGCTACACCTTC
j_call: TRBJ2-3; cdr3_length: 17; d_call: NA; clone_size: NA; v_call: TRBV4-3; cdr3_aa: CASSQEFSGARIDTQYF; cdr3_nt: TGCGCCAGCAGCCAAGAATTCTCAGGGGCCCGGATCGATACGCAGTATTTT
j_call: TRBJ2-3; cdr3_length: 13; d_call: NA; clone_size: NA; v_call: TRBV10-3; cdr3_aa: CAISEEGRNTQYF; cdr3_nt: TGTGCCATCAGTGAGGAGGGGCGAAATACGCAGTATTTT